One sample yielded the 28 T cell receptor beta chains listed below, sequenced in a study of response to subunit inactivated influenza vaccine. Via MiXCR, TCRdb re-called the RT-PCR reads, giving one row per CDR3 protein. The sample holds more than 400,000 distinct CDR3 sequences; approximately 10% are singletons and the top ten take roughly 12%. The sample was PBMCs from blood, taken roughly 48 days after vaccination. These receptors were taken from a man between 45 and 60 years old who received an inactivated influenza vaccine.

The sample holds a few counts of this clonotype. The V gene is TRBV7-6, the J gene TRBJ2-7, with D possibly being TRBD2 (5 bases). V gave up 3 bases and J gave up 6 bases, with 12 bases separating them. The CDR3 consists of 13 residues. Germline CDR1 and CDR2: SGHVS and FNYEAQ. In nucleotides, the CDR3 is TGTGCCAGCAGCTTTAGCCTTAGCGCCGAGCAGTACTTC. This translates into CASSFSLSAEQYF.

The chain recombines TRBV20-1 with TRBJ2-5; 11 bases fit TRBD1. J lost 6 bases, V lost 6 bases, and 9 bases had no gene match. The CDR3 is 14 amino acids. The germline V gene has CDR1 DFQATT and CDR2 SNEGSKA (reference sequence). The CDR3 DNA follows: TGCAGTGCCTCCCCCGGGACAGGGGGACAGACCCAGTACTTC. Translated, it gives CSASPGTGGQTQYF.

The chain is built from TRBV29-1 and TRBJ2-5, with D possibly being TRBD1 (6 bases). From germline, CDR1 is SQVTM and CDR2 ANQGSEA. The CDR3 extends over 14 amino acids. V shed 3 bases and J shed 5 bases, with 16 bases lying between them. CDR3 coding DNA: TGCAGCGTTGATCGGGACACGGGCGGTGAGACCCAGTACTTC. Protein product: CSVDRDTGGETQYF.

Ten or more counts support this clonotype. The CDR3 bases are TGCAGTGCTACGGACAGGGACACTGAAGCTTTCTTT. Residues: CSATDRDTEAFF. The J gene is TRBJ1-1, the V gene TRBV20-1, with TRBD1 identical over 8 bases. Germline V gene lookup returns CDR1 DFQATT and CDR2 SNEGSKA (reference sequence). The CDR3 is 12 residues long. V shed 4 bases and J 3 bases; nucleotides not matched to a gene: 1.

This chain uses TRBV20-1 with TRBJ1-5; 7 bases are a match to TRBD1. The J segment lost 3 bases and the V segment lost 3 bases, leaving 8 bases of the junction unmatched. Germline CDR1 is DFQATT and CDR2 is SNEGSKA (reference sequence). The CDR3 covers 15 residues. This chain's CDR3 is CSASPSGTVNQPQHF. CDR3 sequence (DNA): TGCAGTGCTAGCCCCTCCGGGACAGTCAATCAGCCCCAGCATTTT.

The rearrangement joins TRBV4-3 to TRBJ2-1; TRBD1 is a possible D gene (6 bases). V shed 0 bases and J shed 10 bases, with 19 bases lying between them. Germline CDR1 reads LGHNA; CDR2 reads YSLEER. The CDR3 is 16 amino acids. The CDR3 DNA reads as TGCGCCAGCAGCCAAGATGGCCGGACAGCTGTAGGGGAGCAGTTCTTC. Amino acids: CASSQDGRTAVGEQFF.

The chain employs TRBV10-3 and TRBJ2-7, with TRBD1 as a possible D gene (5 bases). V was pared by 8 bases and J by 4 bases, with 12 bases between. The CDR3 is 12 residues long. Germline V gene data show CDR1 as ENHRY and CDR2 as SYGVKD. In DNA form, the CDR3 reads TGTGCCATCGCTCAGGGAAGGTACGAGCAGTACTTC. Its translation: CAIAQGRYEQYF.

This clonotype showed up just a few times. The V gene is TRBV7-9, the J gene TRBJ2-1; D perhaps matches TRBD1 (6 bases). The CDR3 runs to 12 residues. CDR1 is SEHNR, CDR2 FQNEAQ, per germline (reference sequence). The V end was cut by 7 bases, the J end by 8 bases, with 12 bases between. The DNA for the CDR3 is TGTGCCAGCACCAAAACAGGGCATGAGCAGTTCTTC. Its protein product is CASTKTGHEQFF.

This clonotype was found a few times. The chain joins TRBV5-5 to TRBJ2-2; D gene ambiguous. The V gene lost 1 base and the J gene lost 8 bases, with 9 bases spanning the gap. The CDR3 has 13 amino acids. Germline V gene lookup returns CDR1 SGHKS and CDR2 YYEKEE (reference sequence). The CDR3 protein is CASSLIGKGELFF. As DNA, the CDR3 is TGTGCCAGCAGCTTGATAGGGAAGGGGGAGCTGTTTTTT.

Only a few counts were recorded for this clonotype. The chain is built from TRBV4-1 and TRBJ2-1; 12 bases align to TRBD2. Trimming removed 7 bases from V and 4 bases from J; junction bases left unmatched: 8. Per germline, CDR1 MGHRA and CDR2 YSYEKL. The CDR3 covers 16 residues. CDR3 sequence: CASTEGLAGIYNEQFF. The CDR3 DNA follows: TGCGCCAGCACCGAAGGACTAGCGGGAATATACAATGAGCAGTTCTTC.

This clonotype has ten or more counts. The chain has TRBV27 and TRBJ1-6, with TRBD1 matching 7 bases. Unmatched junction bases numbered 4, after V lost 3 bases and J lost 5 bases. CDR1 and CDR2 from the germline V gene are MNHEY and SMNVEV (reference sequence). CDR3 size: 15 residues. The CDR3 DNA reads as TGTGCCAGCAGTTTGGGCCAGGGGGATAATTCACCCCTCCACTTT. Translated, it gives CASSLGQGDNSPLHF.

This rearrangement joins TRBV7-2 to TRBJ2-1; 8 nucleotides line up with TRBD2. The ends lost 0 bases at V and 7 bases at J; junction bases unmatched: 11. CDR1 is SGHTA and CDR2 is FQGNSA in the germline V gene. CDR3 length equals 17 residues. Here the CDR3 DNA reads TGTGCCAGCAGCTTAGCCCGGAAGGGGGAGCGGGAGAATGAGCAGTTCTTC. It translates to CASSLARKGERENEQFF.

In this sample, this clonotype turned up many times. The chain combines TRBV18 with TRBJ1-4; D not resolved. V was shortened by 2 bases and J by 7 bases, with 8 bases between the two germline ends. The CDR3 totals 13 residues. Per germline, CDR1 KGHSH and CDR2 LQKENI. CDR3: CASSPGSSEKLFF. CDR3 coding DNA: TGTGCCAGCTCACCAGGGAGTAGTGAAAAACTGTTTTTT.

The sample holds a few counts of this clonotype. The CDR3 sequence: CSARDFYRSSYNEQFF. For the CDR3, the DNA is TGCAGTGCTAGAGATTTTTACAGGAGCTCCTACAATGAGCAGTTCTTC. V is TRBV20-1 and J is TRBJ2-1, with a possible D match to TRBD1 (5 bases). Germline values: CDR1 DFQATT, CDR2 SNEGSKA (reference sequence). V dropped 0 bases and J dropped 0 bases, with 12 bases sitting between them. This CDR3 comprises 16 residues.

The V call is TRBV7-8, the J call TRBJ2-5; 7 nucleotides align to TRBD1. This CDR3 comprises 14 residues. CDR1 and CDR2 from the germline V gene are SGHVS and FQNEAQ. With V trimmed by 7 bases and J by 3 bases, 8 bases remained unmatched. CDR3 residues: CASNHRGVKETQYF. CDR3 DNA: TGTGCCAGCAACCACAGGGGTGTGAAAGAGACCCAGTACTTC.

The chain couples TRBV6-2 or TRBV6-3 to TRBJ2-1; D remains ambiguous. The V end lost 4 bases, the J end lost 9 bases, and 7 bases lay between the germline ends. Germline V CDR1 and CDR2: MNHEY, SVGEGT. The CDR3 contains 11 residues. The CDR3 nucleotides read TGTGCCAGCAGTTCCCGGAGTGAGCAGTTCTTC. It specifies CASSSRSEQFF.

Only a few counts were recorded for this clonotype. J is TRBJ2-1 and V is TRBV5-1; TRBD2 matches at 8 bases. The V gene's germline CDR1 is SGHRS and CDR2 YFSETQ. The CDR3 contains 16 residues. V was clipped by 3 bases and J by 3 bases; unmatched bases: 8. The CDR3 DNA sequence: TGCGCCAGCAGCTCAGGGGCGGGGGGACTCTACAATGAGCAGTTCTTC. Residues: CASSSGAGGLYNEQFF.

This clonotype was seen at least ten times. The V call is TRBV6-5, the J call TRBJ2-7; D gene ambiguous. The CDR3 is 13 amino acids. Germline CDR1 and CDR2: MNHEY and SVGAGI. The V and J ends lost 3 bases and 2 bases respectively, with 8 bases between them. The CDR3 sequence is CASSYSRTYEQYF. CDR3 sequence (DNA): TGTGCCAGCAGTTATTCCAGAACCTACGAGCAGTACTTC.

This clonotype has at least ten counts. The J gene is TRBJ1-4, the V gene TRBV5-6; 7 bases align to TRBD1. This CDR3 region has 19 residues. V was clipped by 3 bases and J by 4 bases; unmatched bases: 18. CDR1 is SGHDT and CDR2 is YYEEEE in the germline V gene. CDR3 sequence reads: CASSSTQGEDFVHNEKLFF. For the CDR3, the DNA is TGTGCCAGCAGCTCTACCCAGGGGGAAGATTTCGTTCATAATGAAAAACTGTTTTTT.

V is TRBV5-1 and J is TRBJ2-7; 9 nucleotides align to TRBD1. From germline, CDR1 is SGHRS and CDR2 YFSETQ. This CDR3 is 16 amino acids long. Unmatched junction bases numbered 7, after V lost 3 bases and J lost 0 bases. This CDR3 reads CASSWGQGSGSYEQYF. In DNA, the CDR3 is TGCGCCAGCAGCTGGGGACAGGGTTCGGGCTCCTACGAGCAGTACTTC.

This clonotype has more than one count but fewer than ten. The J gene is TRBJ1-5, the V gene TRBV3-1; D unresolved. Deletions cut 1 base from V and 0 bases from J, with 7 bases between. The CDR3 has 15 amino acids. Germline lookup yields CDR1 LGHDT and CDR2 YNNKEL (reference sequence). The CDR3 is CASSQAWGSNQPQHF. CDR3 DNA: TGTGCCAGCAGCCAAGCTTGGGGTAGCAATCAGCCCCAGCATTTT.

The chain has TRBV27 and TRBJ2-1; 8 nucleotides match TRBD2. The germline V gene has CDR1 MNHEY and CDR2 SMNVEV (reference sequence). Trimming removed 2 bases from V and 9 bases from J; junction bases left unmatched: 12. The CDR3 is 16 amino acids. This CDR3 is CASSLLFGRGVSEQFF. The CDR3 DNA reads as TGTGCCAGCAGTTTACTTTTCGGGAGGGGGGTGAGTGAGCAGTTCTTC.

In this sample, this clonotype turned up many times. This chain connects TRBV20-1 to TRBJ1-1; D might be TRBD1 (6 bases). Per the germline V gene, CDR1 is DFQATT and CDR2 is SNEGSKA (reference sequence). This CDR3 comprises 13 residues. V lost 0 bases and J lost 4, with 9 bases in between. CDR3 in amino acids: CSARDVGGTEAFF. CDR3 DNA: TGCAGTGCTAGAGATGTAGGGGGCACTGAAGCTTTCTTT.

The chain recombines TRBV5-6 with TRBJ2-3, with TRBD2 identical over 13 bases. Per germline, CDR1 SGHDT and CDR2 YYEEEE. V lost 4 bases and J lost 4; bases outside the gene matches: 0. This CDR3 has 14 residues. The CDR3 here is CASSTSGRADTQYF. For the CDR3, the DNA is TGTGCCAGCAGCACTAGCGGGAGGGCAGATACGCAGTATTTT.

The CDR3 loop reads CSAPPSGGYNEQFF. The CDR3 DNA sequence: TGCAGTGCACCTCCTAGCGGGGGTTACAATGAGCAGTTCTTC. The genes are TRBV20-1 and TRBJ2-1; 10 nucleotides agree with TRBD2. CDR3 length equals 14 residues. CDR1 and CDR2 (germline): DFQATT, SNEGSKA (reference sequence). Trimming at V came to 6 bases and at J to 4 bases, leaving 6 bases not matched to a gene.

This clonotype was seen a handful of times. The J gene is TRBJ1-1, the V gene TRBV7-9, with no clear D. V dropped 1 base and J dropped 9 bases, with 9 bases sitting between them. This CDR3 has 12 amino acids. Germline V lookup: CDR1 SEHNR, CDR2 FQNEAQ (reference sequence). This CDR3 is CASSLGTTKAFF. CDR3 coding DNA: TGTGCCAGCAGCTTAGGGACGACCAAAGCTTTCTTT.

The V and J genes are TRBV4-2 and TRBJ1-5; D possibly corresponds to TRBD1 (5 bases). The CDR3 spans 15 residues. V lost 0 bases and J 2 bases, leaving 8 bases between the germline ends. Germline CDR1 reads LGHNA; CDR2 reads YNFKEQ. The CDR3 protein is CASSQEGRGNQPQHF. In DNA form, the CDR3 reads TGTGCCAGCAGCCAAGAGGGCAGGGGCAATCAGCCCCAGCATTTT.

This clonotype has ten or more counts. The chain uses TRBV4-3 and TRBJ2-7, with 8 bases lining up with TRBD2. Germline-derived CDR1 and CDR2 are LGHNA and YSLEER. The CDR3 runs 15 residues. Germline trimming cut 0 bases from V and 6 bases from J; bases unmatched to any gene: 7. CDR3 amino acids: CASSQDRSGRGEQYF. CDR3 nucleotides: TGCGCCAGCAGCCAAGATAGGAGCGGGAGAGGCGAGCAGTACTTC.